The source of this T cell receptor (beta chain) is a study of T-cell memory formation after mild COVID-19. 5'RACE primed at constant segments yielded TCR alpha and TCR beta cDNA libraries bearing sample barcodes and UMIs. TCRdb processed the 5' RACE reads anew with MiXCR; each CDR3 protein has one entry. The table includes about 240,000 distinct CDR3 sequences, roughly 9.4% detected once. For this clonotype: What it recognizes is unknown.

There are 15 residues in the CDR3. Germline V gives CDR1 SEHNR, CDR2 FQNEAQ (reference sequence). V gave up 2 bases and J gave up 4 bases; unmatched junction bases: 6. Study findings and constraints: There was a balanced CD4/CD8 profile in clones contracting day 15 to 85, and later expanders leaned CD4+. Shrinking CD4+ clones were chiefly CM and EM; CD8+ ones were chiefly EMRA. Second-wave clones peaking on day 37 lacked confirmed SARS-CoV-2 specificity.

This sequence was found in a man between 18 and 29 years old who had mild COVID-19 (a few samples of this study predate the infection). Cell type and time point are not known. Sequencing was carried out using PBMCs or a T cell subset sorted from them (not recorded which). The V gene is TRBV7-9, the J gene TRBJ1-1; 8 bases are shared with TRBD1. The CDR3: CASSLWGGQVTEAFF. The DNA of the CDR3 is TGTGCCAGCAGCTTATGGGGGGGACAGGTCACTGAAGCTTTCTTT.